This T cell receptor beta chain was observed in a study of T cell responses to AZD1222 COVID-19 vaccine. Using immunoSEQ multiplex PCR, the repertoire was profiled, and TCRdb retains in-frame clones only, with some absent. The repertoire holds more than 90,000 clones, with about 82% as singletons. CDR3 size: 16 residues. Trimming took 6 bases from V and 5 from J; bases not matched to a gene: 12. Germline values: CDR1 SGHTA, CDR2 FQGNSA. The chain couples TRBV7-2 to TRBJ2-2; 7 bases align to TRBD1. The TCR comes from an adult in good health. Sequenced here: peripheral blood, sampled on day 0 of AZD1222 vaccination. CDR3 in amino acids: CASSTTGAGITGELFF. In nucleotides, the CDR3 is TGTGCCAGCAGTACAACAGGGGCGGGTATAACCGGGGAGCTGTTTTTT. Full variable domain (outside the CDR3, taken from reference TRBV7-2 and TRBJ2-2): GAGVSQSPSNKVTEKGKDVELRCDPISGHTALYWYRQSLGQGLEFLIYFQGNSAPDKSGLPSDRFSAERTGGSVSTLTIQRTQQEDSAVYLCASSTTGAGITGELFFGEGSRLTVL.